A selection of T cell receptor beta chains follows, all from one sample in a study of beta chain features in type 1 diabetes. Only in-frame clones appear in the TCRdb table, and some are missing; sequencing was by immunoSEQ multiplex PCR. The sample has hundreds of thousands of clones; 11% to 15% are singletons. Sequencing was done on a sample of naive CD4+ T cells from blood. These receptors came from a man younger than 30 with type 1 diabetes. The CDR3 runs from the conserved cysteine through the conserved F or W. D genes are given only for firm matches. Expanded clones are given a class, and other clones once, few, many or no size at all.

j_call: TRBJ2-3
d_call: TRBD2
clone_size: .
v_call: TRBV4-1
cdr3_aa: CASSQVTSGSTDTQYF
cdr3_nt: TGCGCCAGCAGCCAAGTAACTAGCGGGAGCACAGATACGCAGTATTTT

j_call: TRBJ1-6
d_call: .
clone_size: few
v_call: TRBV28
cdr3_aa: CASSLPDTGQYNSPLHF
cdr3_nt: TGTGCCAGCAGTTTACCCGATACGGGACAATATAATTCACCCCTCCACTTT

j_call: TRBJ1-5
d_call: .
clone_size: few
v_call: TRBV10-3
cdr3_aa: CAISDREGNQPQHF
cdr3_nt: TGTGCCATCAGTGACAGGGAAGGAAATCAGCCCCAGCATTTT

j_call: TRBJ1-4
d_call: .
clone_size: .
v_call: TRBV6-5
cdr3_aa: CASSYSLLNEKLFF
cdr3_nt: TGTGCCAGCAGTTACTCGCTTTTGAATGAAAAACTGTTTTTT

j_call: TRBJ2-3
d_call: .
clone_size: .
v_call: TRBV13
cdr3_aa: CASSLGSSGYTDTQYF
cdr3_nt: TGTGCCAGCAGCTTGGGATCAAGCGGATACACAGATACGCAGTATTTT

j_call: TRBJ1-1
d_call: .
clone_size: few
v_call: TRBV29-1
cdr3_aa: CSGEGGTEAFF
cdr3_nt: TGCAGCGGAGAAGGGGGCACTGAAGCTTTCTTT

j_call: TRBJ1-1
d_call: TRBD1
clone_size: few
v_call: TRBV30
cdr3_aa: CAWSRRTGRNTEAFF
cdr3_nt: TGTGCCTGGAGTCGCAGGACAGGAAGGAACACTGAAGCTTTCTTT

j_call: TRBJ2-7
d_call: TRBD1
clone_size: .
v_call: TRBV18
cdr3_aa: CASSPSPRQGSSYEQYF
cdr3_nt: TGTGCCAGCTCACCCTCCCCCCGACAGGGGAGCTCCTACGAGCAGTACTTC

j_call: TRBJ2-1
d_call: TRBD1
clone_size: few
v_call: TRBV9
cdr3_aa: CASSAEGASYNEQFF
cdr3_nt: TGTGCCAGCAGCGCAGAGGGGGCCTCCTACAATGAGCAGTTCTTC

j_call: TRBJ2-2
d_call: .
clone_size: few
v_call: TRBV25-1
cdr3_aa: CASSEYRNTGELFF
cdr3_nt: TGTGCCAGCAGTGAATATCGGAACACCGGGGAGCTGTTTTTT

j_call: TRBJ2-2
d_call: TRBD1
clone_size: .
v_call: TRBV29-1
cdr3_aa: CSVGRQQGDAGELFF
cdr3_nt: TGCAGCGTTGGCCGGCAACAGGGGGACGCCGGGGAGCTGTTTTTT

j_call: TRBJ2-7
d_call: .
clone_size: few
v_call: TRBV7-9
cdr3_aa: CASSPTSSHYEQYF
cdr3_nt: TGTGCCAGCAGCCCGACTAGTTCCCATTACGAGCAGTACTTC

j_call: TRBJ2-7
d_call: .
clone_size: .
v_call: TRBV4-1
cdr3_aa: CASSRSGLTAYEQYF
cdr3_nt: TGCGCCAGCAGCCGCTCCGGACTGACTGCCTACGAGCAGTACTTC

j_call: TRBJ2-2
d_call: TRBD1
clone_size: .
v_call: TRBV5-1
cdr3_aa: CASSGGQGSNTGELFF
cdr3_nt: TGCGCCAGCAGCGGAGGACAGGGTTCGAACACCGGGGAGCTGTTTTTT

j_call: TRBJ2-5
d_call: .
clone_size: .
v_call: TRBV11-1
cdr3_aa: CASSNVTGIANQYF
cdr3_nt: TGTGCCAGCAGTAACGTAACAGGGATCGCGAACCAGTACTTC

j_call: TRBJ1-4
d_call: .
clone_size: few
v_call: TRBV30
cdr3_aa: CAWENEKLFF
cdr3_nt: TGTGCCTGGGAGAATGAAAAACTGTTTTTT

j_call: TRBJ2-3
d_call: TRBD2
clone_size: .
v_call: TRBV19
cdr3_aa: CASSMAASGDTDTQYF
cdr3_nt: TGTGCCAGTAGTATGGCGGCTAGCGGGGATACAGATACGCAGTATTTT

j_call: TRBJ2-1
d_call: .
clone_size: .
v_call: TRBV19
cdr3_aa: CASSMARQGLYNEQFF
cdr3_nt: TGTGCCAGTAGTATGGCTCGGCAGGGGCTATACAATGAGCAGTTCTTC

j_call: TRBJ2-5
d_call: TRBD2
clone_size: .
v_call: TRBV4-2
cdr3_aa: CASSQDQLAGETQYF
cdr3_nt: TGTGCCAGCAGCCAAGATCAACTAGCGGGGGAGACCCAGTACTTC

j_call: TRBJ2-7
d_call: TRBD1
clone_size: few
v_call: TRBV27
cdr3_aa: CASSRSGQGRYEQYF
cdr3_nt: TGTGCCAGCAGTCGATCGGGACAGGGGCGCTACGAGCAGTACTTC

j_call: TRBJ2-1
d_call: .
clone_size: few
v_call: TRBV19
cdr3_aa: CASSWDLYSYNEQFF
cdr3_nt: TGTGCCAGTAGTTGGGACTTATACTCCTACAATGAGCAGTTCTTC

j_call: TRBJ1-3
d_call: TRBD1
clone_size: few
v_call: TRBV27
cdr3_aa: CASSANRDSRNTIYF
cdr3_nt: TGTGCCAGCAGTGCTAACCGGGACAGTAGAAACACCATATATTTT

j_call: TRBJ1-1
d_call: .
clone_size: .
v_call: TRBV29-1
cdr3_aa: CSVDARVNTEAFF
cdr3_nt: TGCAGCGTTGACGCCAGGGTGAACACTGAAGCTTTCTTT

j_call: TRBJ1-4
d_call: .
clone_size: .
v_call: TRBV6-9
cdr3_aa: CASSSDKTTNEKLFF
cdr3_nt: TGTGCCAGCAGTTCAGACAAGACAACTAATGAAAAACTGTTTTTT

j_call: TRBJ2-3
d_call: TRBD1
clone_size: .
v_call: TRBV28
cdr3_aa: CASSSYPGQGGFTDTQYF
cdr3_nt: TGTGCCAGCAGCTCCTATCCGGGACAGGGAGGTTTTACAGATACGCAGTATTTT

j_call: TRBJ2-1
d_call: .
clone_size: few
v_call: TRBV5-1
cdr3_aa: CASSWTDSSYNEQFF
cdr3_nt: TGCGCCAGCAGCTGGACAGATTCCTCCTACAATGAGCAGTTCTTC

j_call: TRBJ2-2
d_call: .
clone_size: few
v_call: TRBV18
cdr3_aa: CASSRRTSNTGELFF
cdr3_nt: TGTGCCAGCTCACGAAGGACTTCCAACACCGGGGAGCTGTTTTTT

j_call: TRBJ2-5
d_call: .
clone_size: few
v_call: TRBV29-1
cdr3_aa: CSVAQETQYF
cdr3_nt: TGCAGCGTTGCCCAAGAGACCCAGTACTTC

j_call: TRBJ2-3
d_call: .
clone_size: few
v_call: TRBV7-2
cdr3_aa: CASSGGFTDTQYF
cdr3_nt: TGTGCCAGCAGCGGGGGATTCACAGATACGCAGTATTTT

j_call: TRBJ2-1
d_call: .
clone_size: .
v_call: TRBV5-1
cdr3_aa: CASSFGSGYNEQFF
cdr3_nt: TGCGCCAGCAGCTTTGGTAGCGGCTACAATGAGCAGTTCTTC

j_call: TRBJ2-1
d_call: .
clone_size: .
v_call: TRBV6-6
cdr3_aa: CASSTRNEQFF
cdr3_nt: TGTGCCAGCAGCACCCGCAATGAGCAGTTCTTC

j_call: TRBJ1-1
d_call: .
clone_size: .
v_call: TRBV9
cdr3_aa: CASSVGTPGTEAFF
cdr3_nt: TGTGCCAGCAGCGTTGGGACTCCCGGCACTGAAGCTTTCTTT

j_call: TRBJ1-1
d_call: TRBD1
clone_size: .
v_call: TRBV7-2
cdr3_aa: CASSTRQGSMNTEAFF
cdr3_nt: TGTGCCAGCAGCACCCGACAGGGATCCATGAACACTGAAGCTTTCTTT

j_call: TRBJ2-2
d_call: .
clone_size: .
v_call: TRBV9
cdr3_aa: CASRQDSYTGELFF
cdr3_nt: TGTGCCAGCAGGCAGGACAGTTACACCGGGGAGCTGTTTTTT

j_call: TRBJ2-7
d_call: TRBD1
clone_size: .
v_call: TRBV6-1
cdr3_aa: CASNTGQGYEQYF
cdr3_nt: TGTGCCAGCAATACGGGACAGGGCTACGAGCAGTACTTC

j_call: TRBJ2-7
d_call: TRBD1
clone_size: few
v_call: TRBV7-9
cdr3_aa: CASSLAYRGTNEQYF
cdr3_nt: TGTGCCAGCAGCTTAGCGTACAGGGGAACCAACGAGCAGTACTTC

j_call: TRBJ2-7
d_call: TRBD1
clone_size: few
v_call: TRBV10-3
cdr3_aa: CAISAGTGSYEQYF
cdr3_nt: TGTGCCATCAGTGCCGGGACAGGGAGCTACGAGCAGTACTTC

j_call: TRBJ2-1
d_call: TRBD2
clone_size: few
v_call: TRBV5-1
cdr3_aa: CASSDGGYNEQFF
cdr3_nt: TGCGCCAGCAGCGACGGGGGGTACAATGAGCAGTTCTTC